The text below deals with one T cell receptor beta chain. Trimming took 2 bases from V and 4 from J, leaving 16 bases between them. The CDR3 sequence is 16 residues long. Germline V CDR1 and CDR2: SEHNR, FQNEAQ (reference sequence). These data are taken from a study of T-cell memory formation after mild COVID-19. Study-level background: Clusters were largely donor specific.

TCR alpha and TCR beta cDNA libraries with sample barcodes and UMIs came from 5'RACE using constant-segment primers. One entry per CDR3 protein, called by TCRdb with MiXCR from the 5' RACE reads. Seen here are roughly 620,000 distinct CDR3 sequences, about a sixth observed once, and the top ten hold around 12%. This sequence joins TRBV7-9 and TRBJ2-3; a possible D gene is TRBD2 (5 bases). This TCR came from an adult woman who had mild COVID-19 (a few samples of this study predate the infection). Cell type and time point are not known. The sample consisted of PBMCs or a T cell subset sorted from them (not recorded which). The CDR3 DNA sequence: TGTGCCAGCAGCTTATATGTCGTCCTAGCCTCAGATACGCAGTATTTT. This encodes CASSLYVVLASDTQYF.